One and the same sample provided the 13 T cell receptor beta chains below, sequenced in a study of CD8 T cells in Susac syndrome. RNA, at about 0.45 to 1 ug, was reverse transcribed with random hexamers. TCRdb reanalysed the immunoSEQ multiplex PCR reads using MiXCR and keeps one entry per CDR3 protein. The sample lists 130,000 or so distinct CDR3 sequences; around 75% were seen once. The specimen was CD8+ T cells from PBMCs. These receptors were collected from a human donor with multiple sclerosis.

The V gene is TRBV4-1, the J gene TRBJ1-1; D remains unclear. CDR1 MGHRA and CDR2 YSYEKL come from the germline V gene. The CDR3 has 15 residues. V was trimmed by 4 bases and J by 1 base, leaving 13 bases between them. The CDR3 protein is CASSLYYSGNTEAFF. The CDR3 nucleotides are TGCGCCAGCAGCCTGTATTACTCAGGGAACACTGAAGCTTTCTTT.

The chain joins TRBV19 to TRBJ2-7, with D uncertain. Trimming removed 1 base from V and 3 bases from J, with 7 bases in between. The germline V gene encodes CDR1 LNHDA and CDR2 SQIVND (reference sequence). CDR3 length: 13 residues. As DNA, the CDR3 is TGTGCCAGTAGTATAGGTCAGAGCTACGAGCAGTACTTC. It codes for CASSIGQSYEQYF.

V is TRBV27 and J is TRBJ2-1; unclear D gene. From germline, CDR1 is MNHEY and CDR2 SMNVEV (reference sequence). This CDR3 has 16 residues. Trimming stripped 5 bases from V and 5 bases from J, with 19 bases between. The CDR3 protein is CASSTAARPIDNEQFF. The CDR3, as DNA: TGTGCCAGCAGTACTGCGGCCAGACCTATCGACAATGAGCAGTTCTTC.

The chain is built from TRBV6-5 and TRBJ2-7; the D is unclear. The CDR3 has 12 amino acids. Germline CDR1 MNHEY, CDR2 SVGAGI. V lost 4 bases and J 4 bases, leaving 8 bases between the germline ends. The CDR3 reads CASSSMGYEQYF. The DNA of the CDR3 is TGTGCCAGCAGTTCCATGGGATACGAGCAGTACTTC.

On this clonotype: As the CDR3 is not closed by the conserved phenylalanine or tryptophan, this likely results from a read error. V and J are TRBV12-5 and TRBJ2-5, with D maybe TRBD1 (5 bases). The CDR3 totals 12 residues. Germline CDR1 is LGHNT and CDR2 is FRNRAP. Trimming stripped 4 bases from V and 4 bases from J, with 7 bases between. As DNA, the CDR3 is TGTGCTAGTGGTTCAAGGGGAGAGACCCAGTACCTC. Translated: CASGSRGETQYL.

V gene TRBV30 combines with J gene TRBJ1-2, with 7 bases fitting TRBD1. Trimming cost V 1 base and J 7 bases; bases outside gene matches: 6. This CDR3 region has 13 residues. Germline CDR1 and CDR2: GTSNPN and SVGIG (reference sequence). CDR3 nucleotides: TGTGCCTGGAGTGCCGGGACAGTTCTTGGCTACACCTTC. Protein sequence: CAWSAGTVLGYTF.

This clonotype was picked up a small number of times. This chain connects TRBV6-1 to TRBJ2-3, with D perhaps being TRBD1 or TRBD2 (5 bases each). The V gene's germline CDR1 is MNHNS and CDR2 SASEGT. CDR3 length: 14 amino acids. Trimming left V 0 bases short and J 4 bases short, with 8 bases between. The CDR3 DNA sequence: TGTGCCAGCAGTGAAGCGCGAGGGGCAGATACGCAGTATTTT. Its protein is CASSEARGADTQYF.

The J gene is TRBJ2-4, the V gene TRBV11-2; no reliable D call. Trimming stripped 4 bases from V and 3 bases from J, with 16 bases between. Germline CDR1 and CDR2: SGHAT and FQNNGV. This CDR3 spans 16 amino acids. The chain's CDR3 is CASSSGLQMRKNIQYF. In DNA form, the CDR3 reads TGTGCCAGCAGCTCGGGCCTACAGATGCGCAAAAACATTCAGTACTTC.

The chain couples TRBV27 to TRBJ1-2; 8 bases fit TRBD1. This CDR3 has 11 residues. Germline loops: CDR1 MNHEY, CDR2 SMNVEV (reference sequence). After removal of 8 bases from V and 5 bases from J, the junction contained 1 base not matched to a gene. CDR3 nucleotide sequence: TGTGCCAGCGGGACAGGTTATGGCTACACCTTC. It encodes CASGTGYGYTF.

This clonotype was picked up a small number of times. The chain employs TRBV5-5 and TRBJ1-6; possibly TRBD1 for D (5 bases). There are 14 residues in the CDR3. V lost 4 bases to trimming and J lost 11 bases, with 16 bases between them. Germline lookup yields CDR1 SGHKS and CDR2 YYEKEE (reference sequence). The CDR3 region has the DNA TGTGCCAGCAGCGTCGGTTGGGGCTCGGCACCCCTCCACTTT. Encoded protein: CASSVGWGSAPLHF.

V gene TRBV6-5 combines with J gene TRBJ1-1, with D possibly matching TRBD1 (6 bases). Trimming stripped 6 bases from V and 1 base from J, with 12 bases between. CDR1 and CDR2 (germline): MNHEY, SVGAGI. The CDR3 totals 14 residues. In DNA, the CDR3 is TGTGCCAGCAGCGTCGACAGGACGAACACTGAAGCTTTCTTT. It translates to CASSVDRTNTEAFF.

The chain employs TRBV5-1 and TRBJ2-6; the D gene is possibly TRBD2 (6 bases). Looked up from germline, CDR1 is SGHRS and CDR2 is YFSETQ. Trimming left V 7 bases short and J 0 bases short, with 17 bases between. This CDR3 region has 17 residues. Written as DNA, the CDR3 is TGCGCCAGCTTGGGAGGCAGGGCCTCCTCTGGGGCCAACGTCCTGACTTTC. This encodes CASLGGRASSGANVLTF. The whole variable domain, remainder taken from reference TRBV5-1 and TRBJ2-6, is KAGVTQTPRYLIKTRGQQVTLSCSPISGHRSVSWYQQTPGQGLQFLFEYFSETQRNKGNFPGRFSGRQFSNSRSEMNVSTLELGDSALYLCASLGGRASSGANVLTFGAGSRLTVL.

The chain uses TRBV27 and TRBJ1-4, with 7 bases lining up with TRBD1. With 0 bases clipped from V and 8 bases from J, the junction kept 12 bases outside the gene matches. This CDR3 contains 17 residues. From germline, CDR1 is MNHEY and CDR2 SMNVEV (reference sequence). The CDR3 loop is CASSLSAAQGGREKLFF. Here the CDR3 DNA reads TGTGCCAGCAGTTTATCGGCCGCTCAGGGGGGGAGGGAAAAACTGTTTTTT.